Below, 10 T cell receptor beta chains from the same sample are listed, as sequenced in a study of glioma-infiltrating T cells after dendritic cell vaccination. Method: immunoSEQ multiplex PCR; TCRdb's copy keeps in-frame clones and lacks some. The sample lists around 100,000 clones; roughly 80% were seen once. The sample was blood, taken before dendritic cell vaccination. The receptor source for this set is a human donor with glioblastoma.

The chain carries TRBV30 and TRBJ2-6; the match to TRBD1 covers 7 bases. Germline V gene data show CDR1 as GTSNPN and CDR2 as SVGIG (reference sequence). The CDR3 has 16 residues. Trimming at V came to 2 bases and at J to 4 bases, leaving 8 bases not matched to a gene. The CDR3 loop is CAWSSTGAIGANVLTF. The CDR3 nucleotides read TGTGCCTGGAGTAGCACAGGGGCAATCGGGGCCAACGTCCTGACTTTC.

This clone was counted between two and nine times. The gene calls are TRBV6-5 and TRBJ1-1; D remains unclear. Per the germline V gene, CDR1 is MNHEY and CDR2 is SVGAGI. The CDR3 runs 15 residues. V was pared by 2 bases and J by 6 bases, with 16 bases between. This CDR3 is CASSYSGWSAAEAFF. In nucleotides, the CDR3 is TGTGCCAGCAGTTACAGTGGTTGGTCAGCGGCTGAAGCTTTCTTT.

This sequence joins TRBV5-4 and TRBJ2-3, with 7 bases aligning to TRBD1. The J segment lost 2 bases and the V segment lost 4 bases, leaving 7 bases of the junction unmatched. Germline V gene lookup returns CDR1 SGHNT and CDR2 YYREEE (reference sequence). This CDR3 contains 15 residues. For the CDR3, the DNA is TGTGCCAGCAGCCCAACCGGGACAGACACAGATACGCAGTATTTT. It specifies CASSPTGTDTDTQYF.

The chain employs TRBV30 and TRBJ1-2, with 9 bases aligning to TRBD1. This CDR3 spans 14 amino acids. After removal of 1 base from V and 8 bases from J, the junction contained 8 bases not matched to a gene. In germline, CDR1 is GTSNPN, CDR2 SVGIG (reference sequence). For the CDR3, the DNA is TGTGCCTGGAGTGGAAGCCCGGACAGGGGAGGCTACACCTTC. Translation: CAWSGSPDRGGYTF.

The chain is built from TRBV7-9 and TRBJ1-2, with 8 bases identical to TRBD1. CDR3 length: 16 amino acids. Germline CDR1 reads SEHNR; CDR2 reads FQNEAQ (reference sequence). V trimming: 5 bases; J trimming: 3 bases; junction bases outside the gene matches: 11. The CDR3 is CASSRSVTGVYYGYTF. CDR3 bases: TGTGCCAGCAGCCGATCGGTGACAGGGGTTTACTATGGCTACACCTTC.

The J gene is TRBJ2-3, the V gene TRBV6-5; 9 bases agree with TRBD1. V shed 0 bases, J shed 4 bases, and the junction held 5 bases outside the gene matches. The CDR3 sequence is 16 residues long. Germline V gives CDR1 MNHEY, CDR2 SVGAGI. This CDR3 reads CASSYSGTGRADTQYF. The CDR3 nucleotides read TGTGCCAGCAGTTACTCCGGGACAGGGCGAGCAGATACGCAGTATTTT.

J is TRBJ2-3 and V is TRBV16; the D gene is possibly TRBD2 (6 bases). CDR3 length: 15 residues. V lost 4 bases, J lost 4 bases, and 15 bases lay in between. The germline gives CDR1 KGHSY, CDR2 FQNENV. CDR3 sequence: CASSPTWVAADTQYF. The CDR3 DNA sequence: TGTGCCAGCAGCCCTACGTGGGTAGCGGCAGATACGCAGTATTTT.

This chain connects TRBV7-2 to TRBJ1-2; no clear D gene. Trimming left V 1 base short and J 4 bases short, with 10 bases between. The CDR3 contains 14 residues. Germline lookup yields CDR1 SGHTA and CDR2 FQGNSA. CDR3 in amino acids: CASSLGRGSYGYTF. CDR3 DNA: TGTGCCAGCAGCTTAGGTAGAGGGAGCTATGGCTACACCTTC.

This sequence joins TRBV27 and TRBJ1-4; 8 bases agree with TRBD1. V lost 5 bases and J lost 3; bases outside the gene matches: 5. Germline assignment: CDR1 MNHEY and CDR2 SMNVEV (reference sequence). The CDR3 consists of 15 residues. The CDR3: CASSPYRGANEKLFF. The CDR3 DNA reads TGTGCCAGCAGTCCCTACAGGGGGGCTAATGAAAAACTGTTTTTT. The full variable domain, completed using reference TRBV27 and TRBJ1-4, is EAQVTQNPRYLITVTGKKLTVTCSQNMNHEYMSWYRQDPGLGLRQIYYSMNVEVTDKGDVPEGYKVSRKEKRNFPLILESPSPNQTSLYFCASSPYRGANEKLFFGSGTQLSVL.

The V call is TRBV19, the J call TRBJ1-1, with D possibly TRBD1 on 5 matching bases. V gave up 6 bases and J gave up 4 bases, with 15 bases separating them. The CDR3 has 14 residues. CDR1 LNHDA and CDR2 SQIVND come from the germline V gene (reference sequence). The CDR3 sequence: CASRAGGVGTEAFF. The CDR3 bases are TGTGCCAGTAGGGCTGGGGGGGTGGGCACTGAAGCTTTCTTT. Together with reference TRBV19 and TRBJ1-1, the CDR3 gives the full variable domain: DGGITQSPKYLFRKEGQNVTLSCEQNLNHDAMYWYRQDPGQGLRLIYYSQIVNDFQKGDIAEGYSVSREKKESFPLTVTSAQKNPTAFYLCASRAGGVGTEAFFGQGTRLTVV.